These 32 T cell receptor beta chains were sequenced from one sample in a study of T cell repertoires in cytomegalovirus infection. Which antigens these TCRs recognize remains unknown. MiXCR, run by TCRdb on the reads, gives a single entry per CDR3 protein. The table lists under 50,000 distinct CDR3 sequences, 20% to 25% of them singletons. The input for sequencing was CD8+ T cells from cultured PBMCs, taken from culture after CMV antigen stimulation. Source of these receptors: a human donor in good health (CMV status not recorded). Some clones in this sample may be carry-over from other donors' samples.

The chain employs TRBV7-2 and TRBJ1-6; 10 nucleotides agree with TRBD1. The CDR3 spans 15 residues. CDR1 and CDR2 from the germline V gene are SGHTA and FQGNSA. Germline trimming cut 5 bases from V and 8 bases from J; bases unmatched to any gene: 6. The CDR3 DNA sequence: TGTGCCAGCAGCCCTTGGGACAGGGGTTATTCACCCCTCCACTTT. Encoded protein: CASSPWDRGYSPLHF.

V and J are TRBV10-2 and TRBJ1-5, with D perhaps TRBD1 (5 bases). CDR1 and CDR2 (germline): WSHSY, SAAADI. V was clipped by 5 bases and J by 3 bases, with 17 bases between them. The CDR3 has 16 amino acids. CDR3 DNA sequence: TGCGCCAGCAGTTCTGACAGCTCAGAGTTCAATCAGCCCCAGCATTTT. Translated: CASSSDSSEFNQPQHF.

The gene calls are TRBV12-3 or TRBV12-4 and TRBJ2-4; 11 positions match TRBD1. J gave up 9 bases and V 0 bases, and 1 base lay outside the gene matches. This CDR3 has 14 residues. CDR3 sequence (DNA): TGTGCCAGCAGTTTAGCGGGACAGGGGGGCATTCAGTACTTC. It translates to CASSLAGQGGIQYF.

This chain connects TRBV10-3 to TRBJ1-5; D not certain. The V gene's germline CDR1 is ENHRY and CDR2 SYGVKD. The CDR3 consists of 13 residues. Trimming left V 6 bases short and J 5 bases short, with 11 bases between. CDR3 bases: TGTGCCATCAGGCAGCAGGTTGATCAGCCCCAGCATTTT. Protein sequence: CAIRQQVDQPQHF.

This clonotype has more than one count but fewer than ten. The gene calls are TRBV27 and TRBJ1-1; D gene ambiguous. The V end lost 7 bases, the J end lost 4 bases, and 13 bases lay between the germline ends. The CDR3 runs 13 residues. Germline CDR1 reads MNHEY; CDR2 reads SMNVEV (reference sequence). The CDR3 is CASTSRESTEAFF. CDR3 bases: TGTGCCAGCACCTCTAGGGAGAGCACTGAAGCTTTCTTT.

This clonotype was found a few times. The chain links TRBV4-1 to TRBJ2-7; 9 nucleotides align to TRBD1. CDR1 is MGHRA and CDR2 is YSYEKL in the germline V gene. After removal of 0 bases from V and 2 bases from J, the junction contained 5 bases not matched to a gene. CDR3 size: 16 residues. For the CDR3, the DNA is TGCGCCAGCAGCCAAGAAAGGACAGGGGCGGCCTACGAGCAGTACTTC. Translated: CASSQERTGAAYEQYF.

This clonotype showed up just a few times. The chain is built from TRBV15 and TRBJ1-2; D remains ambiguous. CDR3 size: 15 residues. Deletions cut 5 bases from V and 4 bases from J, with 17 bases between. Per germline, CDR1 LNHNV and CDR2 YYDKDF (reference sequence). The CDR3 sequence: CATSGGGRWSYGYTF. CDR3 coding DNA: TGTGCCACCAGCGGAGGAGGGAGGTGGAGCTATGGCTACACCTTC.

The V and J genes are TRBV28 and TRBJ1-5; a possible D gene is TRBD1 (5 bases). The germline CDR1 and CDR2 sequences are MDHEN and SYDVKM. Trimming removed 7 bases at V and 2 bases at J, with 9 bases between. The CDR3 loop spans 13 amino acids. CDR3: CASTLGGNQPQHF. The DNA of the CDR3 is TGTGCCAGCACCCTGGGGGGCAATCAGCCCCAGCATTTT. Supplemented by reference TRBV28 and TRBJ1-5, the full variable domain reads DVKVTQSSRYLVKRTGEKVFLECVQDMDHENMFWYRQDPGLGLRLIYFSYDVKMKEKGDIPEGYSVSREKKERFSLILESASTNQTSMYLCASTLGGNQPQHFGDGTRLSIL.

This clonotype appeared many times. The gene calls are TRBV24-1 and TRBJ2-3; D is uncertain. Deletions cut 4 bases from V and 0 bases from J, with 16 bases between. Germline V gives CDR1 KGHDR, CDR2 SFDVKD. The CDR3 runs 17 residues. CDR3 amino acids: CATSDMSGDTSTDTQYF. The CDR3 DNA sequence: TGTGCCACCAGTGACATGTCAGGTGACACTAGCACAGATACGCAGTATTTT.

Points on this clonotype: The conserved closing phenylalanine or tryptophan is absent in this CDR3, likely reflecting a read error. The chain couples TRBV5-1 to TRBJ2-1; 12 bases are a match to TRBD2. Germline V lookup: CDR1 SGHRS, CDR2 YFSETQ. V lost 4 bases, J lost 4 bases, and 9 bases stayed unmatched. The CDR3 consists of 17 residues. The CDR3 DNA sequence: TGCGCCAGCAGCCAATACGGGACTAGCGGGTCTTACAATGAGCAGTTCTCC. Amino acids: CASSQYGTSGSYNEQFS.

The CDR3 bases are TGCAGTGCTAGAGATCTCGATACAGGGGAACAGCCCCAGCATTTT. Protein: CSARDLDTGEQPQHF. V is TRBV20-1 and J is TRBJ1-5; TRBD1 matches at 7 bases. CDR1 DFQATT and CDR2 SNEGSKA come from the germline V gene (reference sequence). The V and J ends lost 0 bases and 7 bases, in that order; junction bases with no gene match: 9. This CDR3 contains 15 residues.

The chain is built from TRBV12-3 or TRBV12-4 and TRBJ2-5, with 8 bases lining up with TRBD1. After removal of 4 bases from V and 1 base from J, the junction contained 14 bases not matched to a gene. This CDR3 spans 18 amino acids. The CDR3 is CASSYPDRGRLGQETQYF. CDR3 nucleotide sequence: TGTGCCAGCAGTTACCCAGACAGGGGACGTTTGGGCCAAGAGACCCAGTACTTC.

A few counts support this clonotype. This rearrangement joins TRBV13 to TRBJ1-3; tentative D call: TRBD1 (6 bases). Trimming took 5 bases from V and 4 from J, leaving 9 bases between them. The CDR3 runs 13 residues. The germline gives CDR1 PRHDT, CDR2 FYEKMQ (reference sequence). The CDR3 is CASSQDRGNTIYF. CDR3 DNA: TGTGCCAGCAGCCAGGACAGAGGAAACACCATATATTTT.

This clonotype has only a few counts. The chain couples TRBV6-7 to TRBJ2-1; 8 nucleotides match TRBD2. TRBV6-7 is an ORF, with its function uncertain. V gave up 2 bases and J gave up 5 bases; unmatched junction bases: 14. CDR3 length equals 18 residues. The chain's CDR3 is CASSYRSRGGRPDNEQFF. CDR3 sequence (DNA): TGTGCCAGCAGTTACAGGTCCCGGGGCGGGAGGCCAGACAATGAGCAGTTCTTC.

The chain couples TRBV28 to TRBJ2-7, with 7 bases that match TRBD2. This CDR3 is 15 amino acids long. The V segment lost 5 bases and the J segment 2 bases; nucleotides outside the gene matches: 9. Germline V gene lookup returns CDR1 MDHEN and CDR2 SYDVKM. The CDR3 loop reads CASSDAREITYEQYF. CDR3 sequence (DNA): TGTGCCAGCAGTGATGCGCGGGAGATCACCTACGAGCAGTACTTC.

This clonotype was seen once. The J gene is TRBJ2-6, the V gene TRBV7-6; D call uncertain. The V end lost 1 base, the J end lost 0 bases, and 7 bases lay between the germline ends. CDR3 length: 16 residues. The germline V gene encodes CDR1 SGHVS and CDR2 FNYEAQ. CDR3 amino acids: CASSLDSDSGANVLTF. CDR3 sequence (DNA): TGTGCCAGCAGCTTAGATTCAGACTCTGGGGCCAACGTCCTGACTTTC.

This clonotype was recorded a few times. This chain joins TRBV18 and TRBJ2-6; D perhaps matches TRBD2 (6 bases). Germline CDR1 KGHSH, CDR2 LQKENI. The V end was cut by 5 bases, the J end by 1 base, with 15 bases between. There are 17 residues in the CDR3. In nucleotides, the CDR3 is TGTGCCAGCTCAACGGGCGGGGCGCGGTCTGGGGCCAACGTCCTGACTTTC. It translates to CASSTGGARSGANVLTF.

This clonotype was seen repeatedly, ten times or more. The chain couples TRBV7-2 to TRBJ2-2, with TRBD2 matching over 12 bases. The CDR3 runs 17 residues. Unmatched junction bases numbered 5, after V lost 6 bases and J lost 0 bases. Germline V lookup: CDR1 SGHTA, CDR2 FQGNSA. The CDR3 DNA reads as TGTGCCAGCAGTTTGACTAGCGGGAGAGCGAACACCGGGGAGCTGTTTTTT. This translates into CASSLTSGRANTGELFF. The full variable domain, completed using reference TRBV7-2 and TRBJ2-2, is GAGVSQSPSNKVTEKGKDVELRCDPISGHTALYWYRQSLGQGLEFLIYFQGNSAPDKSGLPSDRFSAERTGGSVSTLTIQRTQQEDSAVYLCASSLTSGRANTGELFFGEGSRLTVL.

The V gene is TRBV7-6, the J gene TRBJ2-2, with D maybe TRBD2 (5 bases). V shed 4 bases and J shed 0 bases, with 9 bases lying between them. Germline V gives CDR1 SGHVS, CDR2 FNYEAQ. The CDR3 length is 15 residues. Written as DNA, the CDR3 is TGTGCCAGCAGCTCCAGCGGCCCGAACACCGGGGAGCTGTTTTTT. Amino acid sequence: CASSSSGPNTGELFF. The full variable domain, in which reference TRBV7-6 and TRBJ2-2 provide the parts outside the CDR3, is GAGVSQSPRYKVTKRGQDVALRCDPISGHVSLYWYRQALGQGPEFLTYFNYEAQQDKSGLPNDRFSAERPEGSISTLTIQRTEQRDSAMYRCASSSSGPNTGELFFGEGSRLTVL.

The chain combines TRBV7-9 with TRBJ2-3, with D uncertain. This CDR3 has 15 amino acids. V lost 2 bases and J lost 2, with 11 bases in between. CDR1 is SEHNR and CDR2 is FQNEAQ in the germline V gene (reference sequence). CDR3 amino acids: CASSLIGPDTDTQYF. CDR3 nucleotides: TGTGCCAGCAGCTTAATAGGCCCAGACACAGATACGCAGTATTTT. Combining the CDR3 with reference TRBV7-9 and TRBJ2-3 gives the whole variable domain DTGVSQNPRHKITKRGQNVTFRCDPISEHNRLYWYRQTLGQGPEFLTYFQNEAQLEKSRLLSDRFSAERPKGSFSTLEIQRTEQGDSAMYLCASSLIGPDTDTQYFGPGTRLTVL.

This clonotype was seen only a few times. This chain links TRBV5-1 with TRBJ2-3; D may be TRBD1 (6 bases). V shed 4 bases and J shed 7 bases, with 13 bases lying between them. Germline-derived CDR1 and CDR2 are SGHRS and YFSETQ. The CDR3 has 13 residues. The CDR3, as DNA: TGCGCCAGCAGCCCCTCCAGGGGACATACGCAGTATTTT. Residues: CASSPSRGHTQYF.

In this sample, this clonotype turned up many times. The rearrangement links TRBV6-2 or TRBV6-3 to TRBJ2-2; no definite D call. CDR1 is MNHEY and CDR2 is SVGEGT in the germline V gene. There are 11 residues in the CDR3. Trimming cost V 2 bases and J 6 bases, with 1 base left between them. The CDR3 protein is CASSYAGELFF. CDR3 nucleotides: TGTGCCAGCAGTTACGCCGGGGAGCTGTTTTTT.

In its sample, this clonotype was seen many times. The chain carries TRBV6-2 or TRBV6-3 and TRBJ2-1; perhaps TRBD2 as D (5 bases). Germline V lookup: CDR1 MNHEY, CDR2 SVGEGT. Trimming took off 6 bases at V and 1 base at J, with 13 bases between the two ends. The CDR3 totals 15 residues. CDR3 sequence reads: CASSPSADSYNEQFF. CDR3 coding DNA: TGTGCCAGCAGCCCCTCAGCGGATTCCTACAATGAGCAGTTCTTC.

The sample holds a few counts of this clonotype. The rearrangement links TRBV27 to TRBJ2-7; TRBD1 agrees at 7 bases. J was trimmed by 2 bases and V by 5 bases; bases with no gene match: 6. Germline CDR1 is MNHEY and CDR2 is SMNVEV (reference sequence). The CDR3 sequence is 14 residues long. The chain's CDR3 is CASSGETGPYEQYF. As DNA, the CDR3 is TGTGCCAGCAGTGGTGAGACAGGGCCCTACGAGCAGTACTTC.

This clonotype was seen only a few times. The chain is built from TRBV11-2 and TRBJ2-1; tentatively, D is TRBD1 or TRBD2 (6 bases each). The CDR3 has 13 amino acids. Trimming removed 7 bases from V and 8 bases from J, with 15 bases in between. Germline V lookup: CDR1 SGHAT, CDR2 FQNNGV. CDR3 sequence: CASTPGGLDEQFF. In nucleotides, the CDR3 is TGTGCCAGCACCCCCGGGGGCCTGGATGAGCAGTTCTTC.

In this sample, this clonotype turned up a few times. V and J are TRBV10-3 and TRBJ2-1; D is unclear. The CDR3 consists of 13 residues. The germline CDR1 and CDR2 sequences are ENHRY and SYGVKD. Trimming left V 5 bases short and J 2 bases short, with 7 bases between. The CDR3 spells CAISSDTYNEQFF. CDR3 bases: TGTGCCATCAGTTCCGACACCTACAATGAGCAGTTCTTC.

The chain has TRBV5-5 and TRBJ2-3, with 8 positions matching TRBD2. The junction had 4 bases not matched to a gene; V was cut back by 0 bases and J by 4 bases. Looked up from germline, CDR1 is SGHKS and CDR2 is YYEKEE (reference sequence). The CDR3 runs to 15 residues. CDR3 region: CASSLDGRGADTQYF. DNA for the CDR3: TGTGCCAGCAGCTTGGACGGGAGGGGCGCAGATACGCAGTATTTT.

The J gene is TRBJ2-6, the V gene TRBV27; 8 bases match TRBD1. Trimming at V came to 0 bases and at J to 3 bases, leaving 7 bases not matched to a gene. In germline, CDR1 is MNHEY, CDR2 SMNVEV (reference sequence). The CDR3 sequence is 18 residues long. CDR3 nucleotide sequence: TGTGCCAGCAGTTTATCGGGGCAGGGGGCGGGTGGGGCCAACGTCCTGACTTTC. This gives the protein CASSLSGQGAGGANVLTF.

The chain employs TRBV27 and TRBJ2-7; D assignment may be TRBD1 or TRBD2 (6 bases each). Deletions cut 6 bases from V and 4 bases from J, with 16 bases between. This CDR3 region has 14 residues. The germline V gene encodes CDR1 MNHEY and CDR2 SMNVEV (reference sequence). The CDR3: CASRKGGTPYEQYF. The CDR3 DNA sequence: TGTGCCAGCAGAAAAGGCGGGACACCATACGAGCAGTACTTC.

The chain links TRBV4-3 to TRBJ2-5; 7 nucleotides line up with TRBD2. With V trimmed by 4 bases and J by 2 bases, 7 bases remained unmatched. The length of the CDR3 is 15 residues. Germline values: CDR1 LGHNA, CDR2 YSLEER. CDR3 bases: TGCGCCAGCAGCCCTGGACTAGGGCAACAAGAGACCCAGTACTTC. Its translation: CASSPGLGQQETQYF.

In this sample, this clonotype turned up a few times. This chain links TRBV6-2 or TRBV6-3 with TRBJ1-2, with a weak D call TRBD1 (6 bases). This CDR3 spans 15 amino acids. Trimming took off 2 bases at V and 3 bases at J, with 13 bases between the two ends. Germline CDR1 MNHEY, CDR2 SVGEGT. CDR3 sequence reads: CASSYGGGADYGYTF. As DNA, the CDR3 is TGTGCCAGCAGTTACGGTGGGGGCGCAGACTATGGCTACACCTTC.

V is TRBV2 and J is TRBJ2-5; possible D gene TRBD1, 5 bases. Trimming cost V 0 bases and J 4 bases, with 24 bases left between them. Germline lookup yields CDR1 SNHLY and CDR2 FYNNEI. This CDR3 comprises 19 residues. This CDR3 is CASSEALYPPGFMGETQYF. The CDR3 nucleotides are TGTGCCAGCAGTGAAGCGTTATATCCGCCAGGGTTCATGGGAGAGACCCAGTACTTC.